This T cell receptor beta chain is from a study of T cells in localized non-small cell lung cancer. To note about this clone: Its cognate antigen is unknown.

Method: immunoSEQ multiplex PCR; TCRdb's copy keeps in-frame clones and lacks some. The table records under 40,000 clones, approximately 80% of them present only once. V was shortened by 5 bases and J by 1 base, with 11 bases between the two germline ends. This CDR3 contains 14 residues. The germline V gene has CDR1 SEHNR and CDR2 FQNEAQ (reference sequence). Overall study findings and caveats: Patients showing higher blood T cell density tended to see longer overall survival.

Sequencing was performed on peripheral blood, taken before any cancer treatment. The chain couples TRBV7-9 to TRBJ2-5, with D hard to call. This clonotype originated in a male donor aged 60 or over with stage III squamous cell lung carcinoma. The CDR3 loop is CASSPSTTQETQYF. As DNA, the CDR3 is TGTGCCAGCAGCCCGTCTACGACCCAAGAGACCCAGTACTTC.